Each of the 20 T cell receptor beta chains below was sequenced from the same sample in a study of T cell responses to AZD1222 COVID-19 vaccine. Repertoires were generated with immunoSEQ multiplex PCR, while TCRdb's copy carries only in-frame clones and drops some. The table has around 88,000 clones, roughly nine tenths seen once. The sequencing here drew on peripheral blood, taken on day 0 of AZD1222 vaccination. These receptors were taken from an adult in good health.

The rearrangement joins TRBV19 to TRBJ1-4; D might be TRBD1 (5 bases). The germline CDR1 and CDR2 sequences are LNHDA and SQIVND (reference sequence). The length of the CDR3 is 15 residues. Trimming removed 3 bases at V and 3 bases at J, with 11 bases between. The DNA of the CDR3 is TGTGCCAGTAGTATTGAGGGACTGCCTAATGAAAAACTGTTTTTT. The encoded protein is CASSIEGLPNEKLFF.

V and J are TRBV29-1 and TRBJ1-5, with no clear D. This CDR3 region has 13 residues. Per the germline V gene, CDR1 is SQVTM and CDR2 is ANQGSEA. V lost 4 bases to trimming and J lost 7 bases, with 14 bases between them. The CDR3, as DNA: TGCAGCGTTGGGGCAGGACCCTTACAGCCCCAGCATTTT. Amino acids: CSVGAGPLQPQHF.

The gene calls are TRBV19 and TRBJ1-1, with D maybe TRBD1 (5 bases). The CDR3 is 16 amino acids. Germline V gene sequence: CDR1 LNHDA, CDR2 SQIVND (reference sequence). V gave up 3 bases and J gave up 1 base, with 15 bases separating them. The CDR3 loop reads CASSILPGQGNTEAFF. CDR3 sequence (DNA): TGTGCCAGTAGTATTCTGCCGGGCCAGGGGAACACTGAAGCTTTCTTT.

J is TRBJ1-2 and V is TRBV6-5, with a possible D match to TRBD1 (5 bases). The CDR3 runs to 14 residues. Trimming took off 6 bases at V and 3 bases at J, with 14 bases between the two ends. CDR1 and CDR2 (germline): MNHEY, SVGAGI. The CDR3 spells CASRLSGADYGYTF. In DNA form, the CDR3 reads TGTGCCAGCAGGCTAAGCGGGGCGGACTATGGCTACACCTTC.

The gene calls are TRBV4-2 and TRBJ1-6; 7 positions match TRBD1. With 5 bases clipped from V and 8 bases from J, the junction kept 6 bases outside the gene matches. The CDR3 covers 14 residues. Germline CDR1 LGHNA, CDR2 YNFKEQ. The CDR3: CASSRQGWDSPLHF. In nucleotides, the CDR3 is TGTGCCAGCAGCAGACAGGGCTGGGATTCACCCCTCCACTTT.

The chain joins TRBV7-8 to TRBJ1-1; 7 nucleotides agree with TRBD1. Trimming at V came to 5 bases and at J to 4 bases, leaving 10 bases not matched to a gene. CDR1 SGHVS and CDR2 FQNEAQ come from the germline V gene. The CDR3 totals 15 residues. CDR3 in DNA: TGTGCCAGCAGCACCCCAGACAGGGCCTTCACTGAAGCTTTCTTT. This encodes CASSTPDRAFTEAFF.

CDR3 protein: CASSFAMTNYGYTF. CDR3 bases: TGTGCCAGCAGTTTCGCTATGACTAACTATGGCTACACCTTC. The J gene is TRBJ1-2, the V gene TRBV28; D is unresolved. There are 14 residues in the CDR3. V lost 3 bases and J lost 0, with 8 bases in between. Germline V gene lookup returns CDR1 MDHEN and CDR2 SYDVKM.

The chain couples TRBV10-3 to TRBJ1-3; D is possibly TRBD1 (5 bases). The V end lost 0 bases, the J end lost 0 bases, and 9 bases lay between the germline ends. This CDR3 spans 16 amino acids. CDR1 is ENHRY, CDR2 SYGVKD, per germline. CDR3 bases: TGTGCCATCAGTGAGTCAGCACAGGTCTCTGGAAACACCATATATTTT. Amino acid sequence: CAISESAQVSGNTIYF.

This chain uses TRBV28 with TRBJ1-5; D is undetermined. Deletions cut 5 bases from V and 0 bases from J, with 5 bases between. The CDR3 is 13 residues long. Germline CDR1 and CDR2: MDHEN and SYDVKM. CDR3: CASSLNSNQPQHF. The CDR3 nucleotides are TGTGCCAGCAGTCTTAATAGCAATCAGCCCCAGCATTTT.

CDR3 DNA sequence: TGTGCCAGCAGGATTAGCGGGAGGCGCACCGGGGAGCTGTTTTTT. Translated, it gives CASRISGRRTGELFF. The genes are TRBV7-9 and TRBJ2-2; 10 bases are a match to TRBD2. CDR1 and CDR2 from the germline V gene are SEHNR and FQNEAQ (reference sequence). The length of the CDR3 is 15 residues. With V trimmed by 6 bases and J by 4 bases, 5 bases remained unmatched.

This clone has only one observation. The V call is TRBV4-1, the J call TRBJ2-3; the match to TRBD2 covers 10 bases. After removal of 2 bases from V and 2 bases from J, the junction contained 7 bases not matched to a gene. The CDR3 totals 17 residues. CDR1 is MGHRA and CDR2 is YSYEKL in the germline V gene. CDR3 DNA sequence: TGCGCCAGCAGCCAAAACCGACTAGCGGGCCTCACAGATACGCAGTATTTT. Translated: CASSQNRLAGLTDTQYF.

This clone came up a few times. The chain links TRBV28 to TRBJ1-5, with 9 bases aligning to TRBD1. The CDR3 is 15 residues long. CDR1 MDHEN and CDR2 SYDVKM come from the germline V gene. Germline trimming cut 7 bases from V and 3 bases from J; bases unmatched to any gene: 7. The CDR3 DNA reads TGTGCCAGCACACGGACAGGGGCTGACAATCAGCCCCAGCATTTT. Amino acid sequence: CASTRTGADNQPQHF.

In its sample, this clone was seen a few times. The chain joins TRBV30 to TRBJ1-3; 8 bases are a match to TRBD1. Trimming at V came to 4 bases and at J to 0 bases, leaving 5 bases not matched to a gene. The CDR3 has 15 residues. Germline-derived CDR1 and CDR2 are GTSNPN and SVGIG (reference sequence). The CDR3 DNA is TGTGCCTGGAAAAGACAGGGGAGCTCTGGAAACACCATATATTTT. Translation gives CAWKRQGSSGNTIYF.

The V gene is TRBV9, the J gene TRBJ2-5, with TRBD1 as a possible D gene (5 bases). The CDR3 runs to 13 residues. CDR1 is SGDLS and CDR2 is YYNGEE in the germline V gene. Deletions cut 5 bases from V and 0 bases from J, with 8 bases between. The CDR3 sequence: CASRGHNQETQYF. Here the CDR3 DNA reads TGTGCCAGCAGAGGACATAACCAAGAGACCCAGTACTTC.

The rearrangement links TRBV14 to TRBJ1-1, with D maybe TRBD1 (6 bases). The CDR3 is made up of 13 amino acids. Germline CDR1 is SGHDN and CDR2 is FVKESK. Trimming pared 3 bases from V and 5 bases from J, leaving 10 bases between. CDR3 sequence (DNA): TGTGCCAGCAGCCAGGGGGCGAATACTGAAGCTTTCTTT. It is translated as CASSQGANTEAFF.

The chain couples TRBV6-1 to TRBJ1-5; D gene unclear. The germline V gene encodes CDR1 MNHNS and CDR2 SASEGT. The CDR3 is made up of 14 amino acids. V gave up 1 base and J gave up 4 bases, with 8 bases separating them. CDR3 loop: CASSEVVGNQPQHF. The CDR3 DNA reads TGTGCCAGCAGTGAAGTAGTGGGGAATCAGCCCCAGCATTTT.

This sequence joins TRBV9 and TRBJ2-5, with TRBD1 matching over 8 bases. This CDR3 is built from 13 residues. Per germline, CDR1 SGDLS and CDR2 YYNGEE. V trimming: 4 bases; J trimming: 4 bases; junction bases outside the gene matches: 3. The CDR3 DNA follows: TGTGCCAGCAGCCCCGGGACAGGAGAGACCCAGTACTTC. Protein: CASSPGTGETQYF.

The V gene is TRBV27, the J gene TRBJ2-7; either TRBD1 or TRBD2 may supply D (7 bases each). Per germline, CDR1 MNHEY and CDR2 SMNVEV (reference sequence). CDR3 size: 15 residues. With 2 bases removed from V and 5 bases from J, the gap between germline ends came to 16 bases. The CDR3 bases are TGTGCCAGCAGTTTACAGGGGGAGGGCCTCCACGAGCAGTACTTC. It codes for CASSLQGEGLHEQYF.

The count of this clone is one. This CDR3 reads CASSMDSISGNTIYF. In DNA, the CDR3 is TGTGCCAGCAGCATGGACAGCATCTCTGGAAACACCATATATTTT. J is TRBJ1-3 and V is TRBV28; perhaps TRBD1 as D (6 bases). This CDR3 is built from 15 residues. With 6 bases removed from V and 0 bases from J, the gap between germline ends came to 12 bases. Germline CDR1 MDHEN, CDR2 SYDVKM.

V is TRBV27 and J is TRBJ1-1; D uncertain. This CDR3 is 13 amino acids long. With 2 bases removed from V and 1 base from J, the gap between germline ends came to 5 bases. Germline-derived CDR1 and CDR2 are MNHEY and SMNVEV (reference sequence). CDR3: CASSLNRNTEAFF. In DNA, the CDR3 is TGTGCCAGCAGTTTAAACAGGAACACTGAAGCTTTCTTT.